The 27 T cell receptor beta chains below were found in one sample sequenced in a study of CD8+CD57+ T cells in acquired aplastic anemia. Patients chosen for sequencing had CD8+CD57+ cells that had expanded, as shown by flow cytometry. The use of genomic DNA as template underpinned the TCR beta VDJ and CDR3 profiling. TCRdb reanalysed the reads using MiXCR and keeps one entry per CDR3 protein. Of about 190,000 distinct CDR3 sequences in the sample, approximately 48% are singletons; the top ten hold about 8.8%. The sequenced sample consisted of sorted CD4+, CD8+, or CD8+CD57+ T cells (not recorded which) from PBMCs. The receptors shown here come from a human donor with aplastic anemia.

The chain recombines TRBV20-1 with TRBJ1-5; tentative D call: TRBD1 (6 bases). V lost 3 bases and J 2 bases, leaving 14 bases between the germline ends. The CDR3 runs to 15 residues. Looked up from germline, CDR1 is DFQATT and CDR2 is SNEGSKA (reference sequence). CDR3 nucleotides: TGCAGTGCTAGCCCGGGGGCGCGTCGCAATCAGCCCCAGCATTTT. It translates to CSASPGARRNQPQHF.

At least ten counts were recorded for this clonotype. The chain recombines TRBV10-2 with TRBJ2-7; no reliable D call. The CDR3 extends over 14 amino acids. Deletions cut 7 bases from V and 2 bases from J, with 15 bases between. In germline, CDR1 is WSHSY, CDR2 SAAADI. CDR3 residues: CASIPLGPTYEQYF. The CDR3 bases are TGCGCCAGCATTCCTTTGGGTCCTACCTACGAGCAGTACTTC.

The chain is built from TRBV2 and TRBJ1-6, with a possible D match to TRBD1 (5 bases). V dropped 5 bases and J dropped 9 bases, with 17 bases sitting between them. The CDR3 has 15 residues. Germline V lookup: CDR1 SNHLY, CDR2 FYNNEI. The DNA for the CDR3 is TGTGCCAGCAGTCTCTCCCAGGGTAGTGGTTCACCCCTCCACTTT. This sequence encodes CASSLSQGSGSPLHF. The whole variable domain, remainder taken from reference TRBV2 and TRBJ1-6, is EPEVTQTPSHQVTQMGQEVILRCVPISNHLYFYWYRQILGQKVEFLVSFYNNEISEKSEIFDDQFSVERPDGSNFTLKIRSTKLEDSAMYFCASSLSQGSGSPLHFGNGTRLTVT.

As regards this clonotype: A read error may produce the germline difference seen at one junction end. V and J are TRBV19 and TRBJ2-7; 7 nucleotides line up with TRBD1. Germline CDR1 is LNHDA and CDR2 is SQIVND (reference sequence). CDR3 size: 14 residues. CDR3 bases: TGTGCCAGTAGTTCGGGACAGCTGTCCTGCGAGCAGTACTTC. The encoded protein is CASSSGQLSCEQYF.

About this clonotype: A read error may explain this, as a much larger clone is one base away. In nucleotides, the CDR3 is TGTGCCAGCAGCTCCGGGACAGGCGAATTTTCACCCCTCCACTTT. Translating it yields CASSSGTGEFSPLHF. The chain is built from TRBV7-9 and TRBJ1-6; 8 bases map to TRBD1. Germline CDR1 is SEHNR and CDR2 is FQNEAQ (reference sequence). V shed 4 bases, J shed 9 bases, and the junction held 8 bases outside the gene matches. This CDR3 has 15 amino acids.

CDR3 protein: CASSVGSSYEQYF. The CDR3 nucleotides read TGTGCCAGCAGCGTAGGGTCCAGCTACGAGCAGTACTTC. This chain uses TRBV9 with TRBJ2-7; D is unclear. The CDR3 contains 13 residues. Trimming stripped 0 bases from V and 3 bases from J, with 7 bases between. Germline lookup yields CDR1 SGDLS and CDR2 YYNGEE.

CDR3 loop: CASSVSGTGSEKLFF. DNA of the CDR3: TGTGCCAGCAGTGTATCCGGGACAGGGTCGGAAAAACTGTTTTTT. The chain uses TRBV25-1 and TRBJ1-4; 9 bases are shared with TRBD1. Germline V gene lookup returns CDR1 MGHDK and CDR2 SYGVNS. CDR3 length: 15 residues. Germline trimming cut 4 bases from V and 8 bases from J; bases unmatched to any gene: 8.

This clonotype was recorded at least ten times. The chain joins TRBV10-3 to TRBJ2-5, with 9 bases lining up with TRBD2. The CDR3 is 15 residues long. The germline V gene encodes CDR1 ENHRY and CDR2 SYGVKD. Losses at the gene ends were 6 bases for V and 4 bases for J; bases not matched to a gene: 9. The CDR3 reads CAISAGLAGLETQYF. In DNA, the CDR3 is TGTGCCATCAGCGCCGGGCTAGCGGGACTAGAGACCCAGTACTTC.

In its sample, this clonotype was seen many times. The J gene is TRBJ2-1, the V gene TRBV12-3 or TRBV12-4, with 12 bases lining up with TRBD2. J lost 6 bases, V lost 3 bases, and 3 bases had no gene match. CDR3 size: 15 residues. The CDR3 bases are TGTGCCAGCAGTTTTAGGACTAGCGGGGTCAATGAGCAGTTCTTC. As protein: CASSFRTSGVNEQFF.

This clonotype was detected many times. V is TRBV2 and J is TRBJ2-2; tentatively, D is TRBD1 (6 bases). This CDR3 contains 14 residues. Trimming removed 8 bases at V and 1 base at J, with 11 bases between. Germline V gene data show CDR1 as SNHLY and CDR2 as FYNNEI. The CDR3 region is CASAIQGNTGELFF. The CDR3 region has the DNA TGTGCCAGCGCAATACAGGGGAACACCGGGGAGCTGTTTTTT.

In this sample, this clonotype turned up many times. The CDR3: CASSLADSGNTIYF. CDR3 DNA sequence: TGCGCCAGCAGCTTGGCGGACTCTGGAAACACCATATATTTT. This chain links TRBV5-1 with TRBJ1-3; D call uncertain. The CDR3 has 14 amino acids. V was trimmed by 0 bases and J by 0 bases, leaving 4 bases between them. The germline V gene has CDR1 SGHRS and CDR2 YFSETQ.

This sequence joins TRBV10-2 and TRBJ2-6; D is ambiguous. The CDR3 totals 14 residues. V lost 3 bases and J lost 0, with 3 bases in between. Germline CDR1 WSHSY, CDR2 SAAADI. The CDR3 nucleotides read TGCGCCAGCAGTGATGCCTCTGGGGCCAACGTCCTGACTTTC. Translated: CASSDASGANVLTF.

CDR3 in DNA: TGCAGCGTTGAAGGAGTTGACGGACAGCTAGCAGCTTTCTTT. Translating it yields CSVEGVDGQLAAFF. V is TRBV29-1 and J is TRBJ1-1, with a possible D match to TRBD1 (6 bases). The V end was cut by 1 base, the J end by 10 bases, with 19 bases between. CDR1 is SQVTM and CDR2 is ANQGSEA in the germline V gene. The CDR3 totals 14 residues.

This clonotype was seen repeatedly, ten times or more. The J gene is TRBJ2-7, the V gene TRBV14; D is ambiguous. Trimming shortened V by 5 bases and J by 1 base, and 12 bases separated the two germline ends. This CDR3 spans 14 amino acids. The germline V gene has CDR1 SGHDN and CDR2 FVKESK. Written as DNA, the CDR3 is TGTGCCAGCAGCAAGATTAGCAGGTCCTACGAGCAGTACTTC. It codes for CASSKISRSYEQYF.

DNA of the CDR3: TGTGCCATCGGCAGGGTAGAGCACGAGCAGTACTTC. Its translation is CAIGRVEHEQYF. The genes are TRBV10-3 and TRBJ2-7; TRBD1 is a possible D gene (5 bases). The CDR3 covers 12 residues. The V and J ends lost 8 bases and 5 bases respectively, with 13 bases between them. Germline-derived CDR1 and CDR2 are ENHRY and SYGVKD.

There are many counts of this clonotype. The CDR3 here is CASNRGNSYNEQFF. For the CDR3, the DNA is TGTGCCAGCAACAGGGGGAACTCCTACAATGAGCAGTTCTTC. The chain recombines TRBV12-3 or TRBV12-4 with TRBJ2-1; TRBD1 aligns across 8 bases. The trim removed 7 bases at V and 0 bases at J, leaving 2 bases unmatched. This CDR3 comprises 14 residues.

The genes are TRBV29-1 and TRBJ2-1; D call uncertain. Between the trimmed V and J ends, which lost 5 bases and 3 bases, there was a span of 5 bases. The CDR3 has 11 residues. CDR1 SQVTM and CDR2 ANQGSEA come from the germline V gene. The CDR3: CSVRDYNEQFF. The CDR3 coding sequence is TGCAGCGTTCGAGACTACAATGAGCAGTTCTTC.

CDR3 nucleotide sequence: TGTGCCAGTGGGGGGGTTGGGAACTATGGCTACACCTTC. This translates into CASGGVGNYGYTF. V and J are TRBV19 and TRBJ1-2; D perhaps matches TRBD1 (5 bases). The CDR3 has 13 residues. CDR1 is LNHDA and CDR2 is SQIVND in the germline V gene (reference sequence). Trimming removed 8 bases at V and 2 bases at J, with 12 bases between.

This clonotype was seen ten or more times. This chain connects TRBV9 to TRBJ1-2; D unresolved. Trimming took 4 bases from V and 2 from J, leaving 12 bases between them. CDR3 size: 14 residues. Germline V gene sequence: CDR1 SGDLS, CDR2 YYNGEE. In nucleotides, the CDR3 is TGTGCCAGCAGCCAGGTTGGAGTAAACTATGGCTACACCTTC. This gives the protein CASSQVGVNYGYTF.

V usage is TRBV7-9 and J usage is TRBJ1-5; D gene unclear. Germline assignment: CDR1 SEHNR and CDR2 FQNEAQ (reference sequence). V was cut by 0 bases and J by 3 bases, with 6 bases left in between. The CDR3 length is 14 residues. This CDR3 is CASSLASFNQPQHF. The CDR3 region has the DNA TGTGCCAGCAGCTTAGCCAGTTTCAATCAGCCCCAGCATTTT.

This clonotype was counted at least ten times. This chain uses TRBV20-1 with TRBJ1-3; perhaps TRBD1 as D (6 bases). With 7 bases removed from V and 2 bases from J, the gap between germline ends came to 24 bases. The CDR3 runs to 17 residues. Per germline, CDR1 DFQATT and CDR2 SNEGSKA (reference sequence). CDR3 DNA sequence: TGCAGTGTCCCGACCCTTGAAACAGGGCGAGCTGGAAACACCATATATTTT. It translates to CSVPTLETGRAGNTIYF.

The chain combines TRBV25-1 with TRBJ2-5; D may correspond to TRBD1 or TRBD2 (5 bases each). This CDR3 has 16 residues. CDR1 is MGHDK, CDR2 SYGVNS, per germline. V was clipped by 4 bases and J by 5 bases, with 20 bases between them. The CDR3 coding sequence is TGTGCCAGCAGTGCTGTAATCCAGGGCCAGCGGGAGACCCAGTACTTC. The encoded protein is CASSAVIQGQRETQYF.

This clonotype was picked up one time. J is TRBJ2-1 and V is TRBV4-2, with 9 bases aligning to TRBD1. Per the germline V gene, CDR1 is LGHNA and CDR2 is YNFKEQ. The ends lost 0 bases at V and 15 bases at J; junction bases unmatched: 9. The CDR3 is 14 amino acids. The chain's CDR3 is CASSQDLGDREGFF. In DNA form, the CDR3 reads TGTGCCAGCAGCCAAGATCTGGGGGACAGGGAGGGGTTCTTC.

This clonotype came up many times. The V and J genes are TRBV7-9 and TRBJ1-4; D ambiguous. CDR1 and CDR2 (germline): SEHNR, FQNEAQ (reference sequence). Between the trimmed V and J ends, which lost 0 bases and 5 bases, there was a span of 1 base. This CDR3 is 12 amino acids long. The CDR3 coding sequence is TGTGCCAGCAGCTTAGCAAATGAAAAACTGTTTTTT. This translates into CASSLANEKLFF.

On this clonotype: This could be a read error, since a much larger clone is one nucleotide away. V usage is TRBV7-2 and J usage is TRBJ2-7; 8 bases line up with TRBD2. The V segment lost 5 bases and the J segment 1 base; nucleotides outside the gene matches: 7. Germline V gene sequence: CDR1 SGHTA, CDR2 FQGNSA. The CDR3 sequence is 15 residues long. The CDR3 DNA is TGTGCCAGCAGCCCACCCGGGACTAGTTCCTACGAGCAGTACTTC. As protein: CASSPPGTSSYEQYF.

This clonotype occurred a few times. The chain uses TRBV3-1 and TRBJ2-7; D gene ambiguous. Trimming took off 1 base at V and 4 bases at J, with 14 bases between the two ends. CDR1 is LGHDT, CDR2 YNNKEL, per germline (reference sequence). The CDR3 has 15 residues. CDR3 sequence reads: CASSQVAGRAYEQYF. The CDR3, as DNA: TGTGCCAGCAGCCAAGTTGCCGGGCGAGCTTACGAGCAGTACTTC.

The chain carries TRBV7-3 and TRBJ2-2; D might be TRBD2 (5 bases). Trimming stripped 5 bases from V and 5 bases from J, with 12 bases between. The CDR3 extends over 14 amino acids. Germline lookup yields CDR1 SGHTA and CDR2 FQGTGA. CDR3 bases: TGTGCCAGCAGCCGCGACGGGATTACCGGGGAGCTGTTTTTT. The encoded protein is CASSRDGITGELFF.